This T cell receptor (beta chain) was sequenced for a study of T cell repertoires in cytomegalovirus infection (dated by TCRdb to between 2018 and 2020). Turning to the overall study: The HLA type of each donor mattered for the analysis, because public TCR beta signatures pointed to carriage of CMV infection along with the matching HLA type.

Overall results and qualifications from the work: In the ex vivo response, HLA-C-restricted CMV-specific TCR beta clonotypes were dominant, and in two of eight donors the single most frequent clonotype came from this HLA-C-restricted group. Carriers of CMV infection plus the relevant HLA type were discriminated by the cumulative frequency of public TCR beta family members in the study cohort and in an independent roughly 350-donor cohort.

The CDR3 has 14 amino acids, counting the end cysteine and phenylalanine. Reading the germline V gene gives CDR1 SGHDN and CDR2 FVKESK. Data came from an Illumina HiSeq 1500. In-frame beta chains were kept once TCRdb had trimmed the public reads at Q25 with fastp and called clones with MiXCR. Rows are unified per CDR3 protein, each entry keeping the most common DNA and genes. A total of about 680,000 distinct CDR3 sequences appear in this sample, roughly a quarter of them only once. Clones ranked in the top ten supply roughly 8% of the sample. Details on this clonotype: The specificity of this receptor is unknown. The DNA is left out, because the CDR3 cannot be placed on it with certainty; the CDR3 is given as TCRdb lists it.

Recombination joined TRBV14 with TRBJ2-1; TRBD2, the table's D call, lacks a check against the DNA. The specimen sequenced was CD8+ T cells from PBMCs. The TCR was taken from a human donor in good health (CMV status not recorded). Some clones in this sample may be carry-over from other donors' samples. Here the CDR3 is given as CASSQWASGIREFF.